One and the same sample provided the 20 T cell receptor beta chains below, sequenced in a study of T cell responses to AZD1222 COVID-19 vaccine. Here immunoSEQ multiplex PCR was the method, and the copy in TCRdb shows in-frame clones only, minus some. The sample lists tens of thousands of clones, nearly 90% occurring once. The sequences come from peripheral blood, collected on day 0 of AZD1222 vaccination. The source is an adult in good health.

There are many counts of this clone. The gene calls are TRBV6-2 or TRBV6-3 and TRBJ2-3, with TRBD2 as a possible D gene (7 bases). Germline loops: CDR1 MNHEY, CDR2 SVGEGT. The length of the CDR3 is 17 residues. V was trimmed by 2 bases and J by 5 bases, leaving 20 bases between them. The CDR3 reads CASSYDLSSGGGDTQYF. CDR3 nucleotides: TGTGCCAGCAGTTACGATTTGTCTAGCGGAGGGGGAGATACGCAGTATTTT.

The chain couples TRBV2 to TRBJ1-3, with 7 bases matching TRBD1. V dropped 2 bases and J dropped 7; count of bases not matched to a gene: 5. The CDR3 has 14 residues. CDR1 is SNHLY, CDR2 FYNNEI, per germline. The CDR3 protein is CASSEQGERNTIYF. CDR3 in DNA: TGTGCCAGCAGTGAACAGGGGGAGAGGAACACCATATATTTT.

The J gene is TRBJ2-7, the V gene TRBV7-9, with D perhaps matching TRBD1 (5 bases). Trimming left V 5 bases short and J 1 base short, with 12 bases between. Germline CDR1 is SEHNR and CDR2 is FQNEAQ (reference sequence). This CDR3 has 14 amino acids. The CDR3 loop reads CASSATGWSYEQYF. The CDR3 nucleotides are TGTGCCAGCAGCGCCACAGGCTGGTCCTACGAGCAGTACTTC.

The V gene is TRBV24-1, the J gene TRBJ2-5; D is possibly TRBD1 (6 bases). Germline lookup yields CDR1 KGHDR and CDR2 SFDVKD. This CDR3 contains 14 residues. Trimming pared 0 bases from V and 4 bases from J, leaving 8 bases between. The CDR3 bases are TGTGCCACCAGTGATTTGGGGACAAGAGAGACCCAGTACTTC. Translated: CATSDLGTRETQYF.

This chain joins TRBV6-5 and TRBJ1-2, with a possible D match to TRBD1 (5 bases). Germline V gene sequence: CDR1 MNHEY, CDR2 SVGAGI. The CDR3 consists of 13 residues. Deletions cut 8 bases from V and 8 bases from J, with 18 bases between. The CDR3 protein is CASGERGPRGYTF. For the CDR3, the DNA is TGTGCCAGCGGGGAGAGGGGCCCGCGGGGCTACACCTTC.

The chain recombines TRBV6-1 with TRBJ1-2; 7 positions agree with TRBD1. Losses at the gene ends were 0 bases for V and 4 bases for J; bases not matched to a gene: 5. The germline V gene encodes CDR1 MNHNS and CDR2 SASEGT. The CDR3 runs to 15 residues. The CDR3, as DNA: TGTGCCAGCAGTGAAGCACCGGGACAGTCCTATGGCTACACCTTC. Translated, it gives CASSEAPGQSYGYTF.

This clone turned up a few times. The chain links TRBV12-3 or TRBV12-4 to TRBJ2-5; unclear D gene. This CDR3 contains 13 residues. Trimming left V 3 bases short and J 9 bases short, with 14 bases between. This CDR3 reads CASSFGNSLAQYF. CDR3 DNA sequence: TGTGCCAGCAGTTTCGGCAATTCGCTGGCCCAGTACTTC.

The V gene is TRBV29-1, the J gene TRBJ2-1; 10 bases map to TRBD2. The CDR3 is 13 amino acids. V lost 6 bases and J lost 7; bases outside the gene matches: 6. Germline V gene lookup returns CDR1 SQVTM and CDR2 ANQGSEA. The CDR3 coding sequence is TGCAGCGTCCCCGGGACTAGCGAGAATGAGCAGTTCTTC. Protein: CSVPGTSENEQFF.

This clone occurred a few times. This chain joins TRBV7-8 and TRBJ1-5; 9 bases match TRBD1. CDR3 size: 19 residues. Germline CDR1 and CDR2: SGHVS and FQNEAQ. With 1 base clipped from V and 0 bases from J, the junction kept 10 bases outside the gene matches. The CDR3 loop reads CASSLGGTGIGVSNQPQHF. Written as DNA, the CDR3 is TGTGCCAGCAGCTTAGGTGGGACAGGGATAGGGGTTAGCAATCAGCCCCAGCATTTT.

This clone came up once. The genes are TRBV5-1 and TRBJ2-6; no firm D call. The germline gives CDR1 SGHRS, CDR2 YFSETQ. The CDR3 extends over 17 amino acids. Trimming took off 0 bases at V and 0 bases at J, with 10 bases between the two ends. The CDR3 DNA reads TGCGCCAGCAGCTTGGTACAGTCAGCCTCTGGGGCCAACGTCCTGACTTTC. As protein: CASSLVQSASGANVLTF. The variable domain in full, with the rest retrieved from reference TRBV5-1 and TRBJ2-6, is KAGVTQTPRYLIKTRGQQVTLSCSPISGHRSVSWYQQTPGQGLQFLFEYFSETQRNKGNFPGRFSGRQFSNSRSEMNVSTLELGDSALYLCASSLVQSASGANVLTFGAGSRLTVL.

The rearrangement joins TRBV10-2 to TRBJ2-1; D is undetermined. The CDR3 is made up of 13 amino acids. The ends were cut back, 6 bases at V and 0 bases at J, with 6 bases in the middle. Germline V CDR1 and CDR2: WSHSY, SAAADI. The CDR3 spells CASRRSSYNEQFF. Here the CDR3 DNA reads TGCGCCAGCAGGCGGAGCTCCTACAATGAGCAGTTCTTC.

The chain recombines TRBV3-1 (or the pseudogene TRBV3-2) with TRBJ1-5, with unresolved D. The CDR3 is 13 amino acids. Germline CDR1 reads LGHDT; CDR2 reads YNNKEL (reference sequence). Trimming left V 2 bases short and J 4 bases short, with 6 bases between. Here the CDR3 DNA reads TGTGCCAGCAGCCAAAGCAGAAATCAGCCCCAGCATTTT. It encodes CASSQSRNQPQHF.

V and J are TRBV4-2 and TRBJ1-5, with a possible D match to TRBD1 (5 bases). The ends were cut back, 0 bases at V and 2 bases at J, with 11 bases in the middle. Per germline, CDR1 LGHNA and CDR2 YNFKEQ. The CDR3 has 16 amino acids. CDR3 nucleotides: TGTGCCAGCAGCCAAGAGACGGGAGGGGGCAATCAGCCCCAGCATTTT. Its protein product is CASSQETGGGNQPQHF.

This sequence joins TRBV14 and TRBJ2-3; TRBD2 matches 14 bases. The CDR3 is 20 amino acids. V gave up 0 bases and J gave up 4 bases; unmatched junction bases: 12. Germline assignment: CDR1 SGHDN and CDR2 FVKESK. Here the CDR3 DNA reads TGTGCCAGCAGCCAAGATCGTATTGGGACTAGCGGGAGAAGGGCAGATACGCAGTATTTT. Translating gives CASSQDRIGTSGRRADTQYF.

The chain employs TRBV28 and TRBJ1-2; TRBD1 aligns across 8 bases. From germline, CDR1 is MDHEN and CDR2 SYDVKM. This CDR3 spans 13 amino acids. V lost 8 bases, J lost 8 bases, and 10 bases stayed unmatched. The CDR3 nucleotides are TGTGCCAGCGGATTTCAGGGGGCCTTGGGCTACACCTTC. This translates into CASGFQGALGYTF.

The chain has TRBV7-2 and TRBJ1-5; 9 bases are shared with TRBD1. Per germline, CDR1 SGHTA and CDR2 FQGNSA. The CDR3 sequence is 16 residues long. J lost 4 bases, V lost 3 bases, and 7 bases had no gene match. CDR3 residues: CASSFYSGQGNQPQHF. The CDR3 DNA is TGTGCCAGCAGCTTTTATTCGGGACAGGGAAATCAGCCCCAGCATTTT.

The chain is built from TRBV6-1 and TRBJ2-7; D gene ambiguous. V gave up 3 bases and J gave up 4 bases, with 4 bases separating them. The CDR3 runs 11 residues. CDR1 MNHNS and CDR2 SASEGT come from the germline V gene. CDR3 protein: CASSDVYEQYF. CDR3 bases: TGTGCCAGCAGTGACGTTTACGAGCAGTACTTC.

The gene calls are TRBV4-1 and TRBJ2-3, with TRBD2 matching 7 bases. With V trimmed by 0 bases and J by 1 base, 10 bases remained unmatched. This CDR3 comprises 18 residues. Germline values: CDR1 MGHRA, CDR2 YSYEKL. CDR3 nucleotide sequence: TGCGCCAGCAGCCAAGATTCCCCGCTGGCGGGAGGCACAGATACGCAGTATTTT. It yields the protein CASSQDSPLAGGTDTQYF.

This chain joins TRBV6-5 and TRBJ1-1; no reliable D call. Trimming took off 4 bases at V and 3 bases at J, with 15 bases between the two ends. The CDR3 has 15 amino acids. Germline V gene sequence: CDR1 MNHEY, CDR2 SVGAGI. This CDR3 reads CASSWKGFGDTEAFF. The CDR3 coding sequence is TGTGCCAGCAGTTGGAAGGGTTTCGGCGACACTGAAGCTTTCTTT.

The chain carries TRBV28 and TRBJ1-5; possibly TRBD1 for D (6 bases). The length of the CDR3 is 17 residues. CDR1 MDHEN and CDR2 SYDVKM come from the germline V gene. V lost 4 bases, J lost 3 bases, and 19 bases lay in between. The CDR3 protein is CASSSNTGGGDNQPQHF. CDR3 bases: TGTGCCAGCAGTTCTAATACGGGGGGGGGCGACAATCAGCCCCAGCATTTT.